Following are 16 T cell receptor beta chains from one sample sequenced in a study of vaccination and CD4 T cells after COVID-19 (dated by TCRdb to between 2020 and 2023). The treatment or condition label, read with the paper, signifies: roughly 10-day PBMC culture with coronavirus spike peptide pools or control peptides (ViraFEST assay). Library prep was done by PCR. Sequencer: Illumina iSeq 100. DNA from cultured CD4+ T cells underwent TCR sequencing with the Oncomine TCR Beta short-read assay at the Johns Hopkins FTIC core. The raw public reads went through TCRdb reprocessing: fastp at Q25, MiXCR clone calling, in-frame beta chains kept. For every CDR3 protein sequence, its rows merge into one entry that carries the most common genes and DNA. For this sample there are 5,000 or so distinct CDR3 sequences; 44% appear just once. Of the sample, roughly 47% is held by the ten largest clones. Their antigen targets remain unknown.

The source was CD4+ T cells from blood, cultured in vitro, collected after SARS-CoV-2 vaccination. The source of these receptors is a human donor who had recovered from COVID-19.

This clonotype was found a few times. The chain uses TRBV6-1 and TRBJ1-2; a weak D match, TRBD1 (5 bases). The CDR3 totals 15 residues. Trimming removed 7 bases from V and 4 bases from J, with 19 bases in between. Germline assignment: CDR1 MNHNS and CDR2 SASEGT. CDR3 bases: TGTGCCAGCACCCCATGGGGCACTGAGAGCTATGGCTACACCTTC. Its translation is CASTPWGTESYGYTF.

The rearrangement uses TRBV20-1 and TRBJ2-1; no definite D call. Germline-derived CDR1 and CDR2 are DFQATT and SNEGSKA (reference sequence). The CDR3 runs 14 residues. V dropped 1 base and J dropped 0 bases, with 7 bases sitting between them. CDR3 in DNA: TGCAGTGCTAGAGGGGCAGCCTCCTACAATGAGCAGTTCTTC. Its translation: CSARGAASYNEQFF.

This clonotype turned up a few times. The V and J genes are TRBV20-1 and TRBJ2-7; D assignment may be TRBD1 or TRBD2 (6 bases each). Germline CDR1 is DFQATT and CDR2 is SNEGSKA (reference sequence). The CDR3 loop spans 14 amino acids. V was cut by 3 bases and J by 0 bases, with 12 bases left in between. CDR3 protein: CSARTQGLSYEQYF. The DNA for the CDR3 is TGCAGTGCTAGGACACAGGGACTCTCCTACGAGCAGTACTTC.

This clonotype is termed medium-sized. The chain couples TRBV19 to TRBJ1-1; D is unclear. This CDR3 has 13 residues. V gave up 3 bases and J gave up 0 bases, with 5 bases separating them. Looked up from germline, CDR1 is LNHDA and CDR2 is SQIVND (reference sequence). CDR3 loop: CASSILVNTEAFF. The CDR3 DNA sequence: TGTGCCAGTAGTATTTTAGTGAACACTGAAGCTTTCTTT.

As DNA, the CDR3 is TGTGCCAGCAGCTTAGAGGCATGGACTAGCGGGGGCCAGAGGGAGACCCAGTACTTC. Residues: CASSLEAWTSGGQRETQYF. V gene TRBV7-8 combines with J gene TRBJ2-5; TRBD2 matches at 13 bases. The CDR3 spans 19 residues. The trim removed 1 base at V and 5 bases at J, leaving 13 bases unmatched. The germline V gene encodes CDR1 SGHVS and CDR2 FQNEAQ.

The sample holds a few counts of this clonotype. J is TRBJ2-3 and V is TRBV27; D is uncertain. Germline-derived CDR1 and CDR2 are MNHEY and SMNVEV (reference sequence). This CDR3 spans 13 amino acids. Trimming stripped 4 bases from V and 2 bases from J, with 7 bases between. The CDR3 is CASSWAPTDTQYF. The CDR3 bases are TGTGCCAGCAGTTGGGCCCCCACAGATACGCAGTATTTT.

The chain couples TRBV28 to TRBJ1-3; D ambiguous. With 4 bases removed from V and 7 bases from J, the gap between germline ends came to 17 bases. This CDR3 has 15 amino acids. Germline values: CDR1 MDHEN, CDR2 SYDVKM. The CDR3 sequence: CASSSPGEGLNTIYF. CDR3 coding DNA: TGTGCCAGCAGTTCCCCCGGCGAAGGTTTGAACACCATATATTTT.

This rearrangement joins TRBV7-3 to TRBJ2-3; 8 nucleotides align to TRBD1. Per the germline V gene, CDR1 is SGHTA and CDR2 is FQGTGA. Germline trimming cut 2 bases from V and 3 bases from J; bases unmatched to any gene: 7. The CDR3 loop spans 16 amino acids. CDR3 amino acids: CASSLGAGGGTDTQYF. The CDR3 DNA reads TGTGCCAGCAGCTTAGGGGCAGGGGGCGGGACAGATACGCAGTATTTT.

The chain links TRBV24-1 to TRBJ2-1; D remains unclear. CDR3 length: 13 amino acids. The V gene's germline CDR1 is KGHDR and CDR2 SFDVKD. V was shortened by 3 bases and J by 8 bases, with 10 bases between the two germline ends. CDR3 nucleotide sequence: TGTGCCACCAGTGATATGGACCGGGATGAGCAGTTCTTC. This codes for CATSDMDRDEQFF.

The chain carries TRBV6-1 and TRBJ2-3; D might be TRBD1 or TRBD2, each matching 6 bases. The CDR3 length is 15 residues. Trimming left V 4 bases short and J 0 bases short, with 11 bases between. Germline V gives CDR1 MNHNS, CDR2 SASEGT. DNA of the CDR3: TGTGCCAGCAGTGCTAGGGGGGTAAGCACAGATACGCAGTATTTT. It codes for CASSARGVSTDTQYF.

This chain links TRBV10-2 with TRBJ1-1, with TRBD1 as a possible D gene (5 bases). Germline CDR1 and CDR2: WSHSY and SAAADI. The CDR3 is 12 residues long. Trimming stripped 7 bases from V and 4 bases from J, with 10 bases between. For the CDR3, the DNA is TGCGCCAGCAATCGGGGCCCCACTGAAGCTTTCTTT. Translating gives CASNRGPTEAFF.

The chain is built from TRBV28 and TRBJ2-5; TRBD2 aligns across 13 bases. J was trimmed by 1 base and V by 5 bases; bases with no gene match: 4. Germline V lookup: CDR1 MDHEN, CDR2 SYDVKM. The CDR3 runs to 16 residues. The CDR3 sequence: CASSGGLAGVQETQYF. CDR3 bases: TGTGCCAGCAGTGGTGGACTAGCGGGAGTCCAAGAGACCCAGTACTTC.

This clonotype was recorded a few times. The chain uses TRBV7-6 and TRBJ2-3; maybe TRBD1 (6 bases). This CDR3 region has 13 residues. Germline V CDR1 and CDR2: SGHVS, FNYEAQ. Trimming cost V 8 bases and J 5 bases, with 14 bases left between them. CDR3 residues: CASAWGRQDTQYF. CDR3 sequence (DNA): TGTGCCAGCGCCTGGGGGCGTCAAGATACGCAGTATTTT.

This chain joins TRBV27 and TRBJ1-2, with D perhaps TRBD1 (6 bases). Germline CDR1 and CDR2: MNHEY and SMNVEV (reference sequence). This CDR3 is built from 16 residues. The V gene lost 2 bases and the J gene lost 4 bases, with 17 bases spanning the gap. The CDR3 bases are TGTGCCAGCAGTTTAAGGGGGACGCGGCAGGGCTATGGCTACACCTTC. Its protein product is CASSLRGTRQGYGYTF.

This clonotype was detected a few times. The genes are TRBV20-1 and TRBJ1-2; D is unclear. The CDR3 length is 14 residues. Deletions cut 6 bases from V and 2 bases from J, with 16 bases between. CDR1 and CDR2 (germline): DFQATT, SNEGSKA (reference sequence). CDR3 residues: CSAEYGVWNYGYTF. The CDR3 bases are TGCAGTGCAGAATATGGGGTTTGGAACTATGGCTACACCTTC.

This chain connects TRBV6-1 to TRBJ2-5; 16 bases are shared with TRBD2. The CDR3 loop spans 16 amino acids. With 6 bases clipped from V and 5 bases from J, the junction kept 6 bases outside the gene matches. Germline V gives CDR1 MNHNS, CDR2 SASEGT. The CDR3 loop reads CASRSSGLAGGETQYF. CDR3 nucleotide sequence: TGTGCCAGCAGATCTTCGGGACTAGCGGGAGGGGAGACCCAGTACTTC.